This entry lists 8 T cell receptor beta chains sequenced from one sample in a study of T cell repertoires in cytomegalovirus infection. One entry per CDR3 protein results from TCRdb running MiXCR on the reads. The repertoire holds 200,000 to 300,000 distinct CDR3 sequences, roughly an eighth seen once, with around 9% in the top ten. Input material: PBMCs. The source is a human donor in good health (CMV status not recorded). Some clones in this sample may be carry-over from other donors' samples.

The chain has TRBV14 and TRBJ2-7, with D maybe TRBD2 (5 bases). Germline V lookup: CDR1 SGHDN, CDR2 FVKESK. Deletions cut 3 bases from V and 7 bases from J, with 16 bases between. The CDR3 is 14 amino acids. CDR3 sequence (DNA): TGTGCCAGCAGCCATTCCGGACTCCTGGGGGAGCAGTACTTC. Protein sequence: CASSHSGLLGEQYF.

The chain joins TRBV6-2 or TRBV6-3 to TRBJ2-7; 7 nucleotides agree with TRBD2. Unmatched junction bases numbered 7, after V lost 2 bases and J lost 3 bases. Germline V gene lookup returns CDR1 MNHEY and CDR2 SVGEGT. The CDR3 has 15 amino acids. The CDR3 DNA reads as TGTGCCAGCAGTTACCGCGGGAGTTTGATCTACGAGCAGTACTTC. Translation: CASSYRGSLIYEQYF.

This clonotype was counted only a few times. The rearrangement uses TRBV20-1 and TRBJ2-3, with a weak D call TRBD2 (6 bases). In germline, CDR1 is DFQATT, CDR2 SNEGSKA (reference sequence). V was cut by 4 bases and J by 3 bases, with 20 bases left in between. This CDR3 comprises 16 residues. The CDR3 nucleotides read TGCAGTGCTACCCTTACTAGCTCCCGGGGGACAGATACGCAGTATTTT. Protein product: CSATLTSSRGTDTQYF.

This clonotype has ten or more counts. The chain employs TRBV24-1 and TRBJ2-6; D is perhaps TRBD1 (5 bases). The V gene lost 2 bases and the J gene lost 0 bases, with 22 bases spanning the gap. This CDR3 is 21 amino acids long. Germline values: CDR1 KGHDR, CDR2 SFDVKD. The CDR3 nucleotides read TGTGCCACCAGTGATTCCCGGACACCCTCCACCCCTCTCTCTGGGGCCAACGTCCTGACTTTC. It codes for CATSDSRTPSTPLSGANVLTF.

The V call is TRBV5-1, the J call TRBJ2-7; D unclear. CDR1 is SGHRS, CDR2 YFSETQ, per germline. V shed 4 bases and J shed 5 bases, with 16 bases lying between them. The CDR3 runs 14 residues. CDR3 region: CASSRIQGRDEQYF. The CDR3 DNA follows: TGCGCCAGCAGCCGAATACAAGGGCGCGACGAGCAGTACTTC.

The CDR3 here is CASSERRQAGGNTDTQYF. The CDR3 DNA reads TGTGCCAGCAGTGAACGGAGACAAGCGGGGGGCAACACAGATACGCAGTATTTT. V gene TRBV2 combines with J gene TRBJ2-3, with TRBD2 matching 9 bases. CDR1 is SNHLY and CDR2 is FYNNEI in the germline V gene. CDR3 length equals 18 residues. V shed 2 bases, J shed 2 bases, and the junction held 11 bases outside the gene matches.

This clonotype was counted between two and nine times. J is TRBJ1-2 and V is TRBV6-1; weak D call: TRBD1 (5 bases). The CDR3 covers 16 residues. CDR1 is MNHNS and CDR2 is SASEGT in the germline V gene. V lost 0 bases to trimming and J lost 5 bases, with 16 bases between them. The CDR3 DNA follows: TGTGCCAGCAGTGAAGCAGTGGGGTACCCAGGGTATGGCTACACCTTC. It specifies CASSEAVGYPGYGYTF.

There are many counts of this clonotype. The V gene is TRBV7-4, the J gene TRBJ1-5, with D perhaps matching TRBD1 (6 bases). Per the germline V gene, CDR1 is SGHVT and CDR2 is SQSDAQ. Trimming removed 5 bases from V and 2 bases from J, with 25 bases in between. The CDR3 has 19 amino acids. The CDR3 DNA is TGTGCCAGCAGCCCGAGACAGAGCCTCAGGGGATTTTGCAATCAGCCCCAGCATTTT. It codes for CASSPRQSLRGFCNQPQHF.